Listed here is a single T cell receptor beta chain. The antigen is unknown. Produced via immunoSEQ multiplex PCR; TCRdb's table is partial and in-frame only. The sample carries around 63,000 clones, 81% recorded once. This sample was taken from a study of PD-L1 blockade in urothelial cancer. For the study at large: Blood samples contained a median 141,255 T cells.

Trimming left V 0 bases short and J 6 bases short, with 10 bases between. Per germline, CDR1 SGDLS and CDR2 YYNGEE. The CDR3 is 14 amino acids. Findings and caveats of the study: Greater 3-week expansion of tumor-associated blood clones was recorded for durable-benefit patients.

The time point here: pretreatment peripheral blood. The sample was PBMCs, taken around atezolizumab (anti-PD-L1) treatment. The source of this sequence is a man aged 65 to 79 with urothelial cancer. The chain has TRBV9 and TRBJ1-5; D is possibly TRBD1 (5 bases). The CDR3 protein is CASSVAGLAQPQHF. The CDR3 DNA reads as TGTGCCAGCAGCGTAGCAGGGTTGGCTCAGCCCCAGCATTTT. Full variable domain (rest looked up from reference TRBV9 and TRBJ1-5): DSGVTQTPKHLITATGQRVTLRCSPRSGDLSVYWYQQSLDQGLQFLIQYYNGEERAKGNILERFSAQQFPDLHSELNLSSLELGDSALYFCASSVAGLAQPQHFGDGTRLSIL.